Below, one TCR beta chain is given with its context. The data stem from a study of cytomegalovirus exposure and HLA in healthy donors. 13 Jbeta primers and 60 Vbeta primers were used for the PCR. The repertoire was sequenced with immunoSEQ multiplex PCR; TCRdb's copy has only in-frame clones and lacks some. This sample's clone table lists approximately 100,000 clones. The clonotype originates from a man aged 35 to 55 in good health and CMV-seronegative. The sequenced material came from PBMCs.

As DNA, the CDR3 is TGCGCCAGCAGCCAAGTGGGGGGTACGGGAGCTTTCTTT. Its protein product is CASSQVGGTGAFF. The chain links TRBV4-3 to TRBJ1-1, with D possibly being TRBD1 (5 bases). The CDR3 sequence is 13 residues long. Deletions cut 1 base from V and 10 bases from J, with 13 bases between. Germline values: CDR1 LGHNA, CDR2 YSLEER.